Included here is one TCR beta chain sequence, with context. Original processing notes: It was from reference gene primer amplification that nucleated cell counts were estimated. Method: immunoSEQ multiplex PCR; TCRdb's copy keeps in-frame clones and lacks some. Clone size and the V and J calls come from that table; the DNA yielded D and trimming. The sample yields about 140,000 clones, approximately 80% seen once. The participants were between about 18 and 100 years old and came from 24 US areas. A COVID-19 case had been met by exposed participants during the 2 weeks before study entry. The CDR3 covers 16 residues. V lost 4 bases to trimming and J lost 10 bases, with 25 bases between them. CDR1 and CDR2 from the germline V gene are ENHRY and SYGVKD. The sample belongs to a study of blood T cell repertoires in COVID-19. At the level of the study: Sources were T cells, B-cell-depleted T cells, or PBMCs; the material itself was cDNA or gDNA.

The chain carries TRBV10-3 and TRBJ1-1; weak D call: TRBD1 (6 bases). The source is a woman in her late teens or twenties who had been exposed to COVID-19. The specimen sequenced was PBMCs or T cells enriched from blood (not recorded which). The CDR3 DNA reads as TGTGCCATCAGTGTAGTCAACGACAGGTCTACCCTTGGAGCTTTCTTT. The encoded protein is CAISVVNDRSTLGAFF.